This TCR beta chain was retrieved from a study of shared clonotypes between healthy human individuals (dated by TCRdb to about 2020). Background on the whole study: The cohort included three men and two women between 18 and 49 years of age. For each donor, CD4 naive and CD4 memory were each given three plates, CD8 naive was given two plates, and CD8 memory was given one plate. Blood TCR repertoires of roughly 5 healthy adults were deeply sequenced to estimate repertoire size and the extent of clonotype sharing between individuals. To increase sequencing depth and limit assay-specific biases, TCR repertoire library preparation and sequencing were carried out by different laboratories using diverse techniques. Between about 0.9 and 8.9 billion PBMCs per donor were obtained by leukapheresis.

Using the deep immunoSEQ assay, multiplex PCR amplified TCR CDR3 regions from genomic DNA. For each cell subset, the extracted genomic DNA was distributed evenly across all wells of several immunoSEQ 96-well plates, and each plate served as one replicate. For sorted subsets, each replicate PCR was loaded with approximately 200 ng genomic DNA, equivalent to 30,000 or so T cell genomes. Purified libraries were measured with a Qubit 3.0 fluorometer, size-checked on a Bioanalyzer 2100, and measured again with the KAPA Library Quantification kit. Every immunoSEQ 96-well plate was sequenced on a dedicated single-read 150-cycle Illumina NextSeq 550 flow cell. The paper's processing steps were these. Because the immunoSEQ output held only junctional sequences and lacked quality scores, the filtering could not match the filtering applied to full-length reads. To assign V/J genes and CDR3, sequences were annotated against IMGT germline references using PyIR, a Python wrapper for IgBLAST v1.9. Reads were filtered out if the reads had weak V/J assignments (E-value above 1e-6), no CDR3, stop codons, out-of-frame junctions, or ambiguous translated residues. V3J clonotypes were defined as sequences sharing the same inferred V gene, J gene, and CDR3 amino acid sequence. Percentage overlap between repertoires was calculated by dividing the number of shared unique clonotypes by the size of the smaller repertoire. Richness of each repertoire was evaluated using RTK rarefaction, the Chao1 estimator, and Recon v2.1 estimates of unobserved clonotypes. OLGA was used to compute generation probabilities for all TCRbeta clonotypes that the gDNA method yielded from a few donors. TCRdb provides this immuneACCESS table in a form limited to in-frame rearrangements. Some clones are lacking; in checked studies, under half of them reflect an unresolved V gene, and why the rest are absent is not known. V, J and clone size were drawn from that table, and D and trimming were deduced from the DNA. The sample records hundreds of thousands of clones, less than 85% of which are singletons. Over 1.5% of the sample goes to the ten largest clones.

Comments on this clone: No cognate antigen has been identified for it. No clone much larger than this one lies a single base away; base qualities are absent.

Summary of the overall study and its limitations: Roughly 5% of naive CD4, more than 3% of naive CD8, about 2.1% of memory CD4, and 0.4% of memory CD8 clonotypes were shared across a few donors. Rarefaction of sorted-subset datasets indicated incomplete sequencing despite the large sequencing depth. Naive subsets generally had larger estimated clonotype richness than memory subsets. Pairwise subsampling indicated that sequencing depth was expected to affect the degree of clonotype sharing among donors. Sampling was restricted to blood, and TCR repertoires in tissue are likely to differ from TCR repertoires in blood. Compared with non-shared clonotypes, the clonotypes found in all four sorted-subset donors had higher generation probabilities. Because the study included only a small number of donors, the genetic and exposure-history diversity represented was limited.

Measured from the cysteine to the phenylalanine, the CDR3 is 14 residues long. The retained sequence is limited to the CDR3, 42 bases, with the frame set at the first base. The germline V gene provides CDR1 SGHVS and CDR2 FQNEAQ. V gives up 3 bases and J gives up 0 bases, and the segment between their germline ends measures 3 bases. The donors were healthy, HIV-negative adults who had no recently reported acute infections or vaccinations. Only Caucasian adults living in Nashville, Tennessee, USA were represented among the donors. CD4+ T cells were enriched by magnetic negative selection, after which naive cells were positively selected on CD45RA and the negative fraction was taken as the memory subset. After blood collection by leukapheresis, PBMCs were isolated using Ficoll-Histopaque density gradient centrifugation and then cryopreserved in the vapor phase of liquid nitrogen. Analytical flow cytometry was used to check the purity and quantity of every magnetically sorted T cell population. Genomic DNA was isolated from each sorted fraction and quantified by UV absorbance on a Nanodrop 2000c.

The chain is made from TRBV7-8 and TRBJ2-6, with the D segment identity uncertain. This TCR derives from a woman aged 25 to 39 in good health. The sequencing sample was made of memory CD4+ T cells sorted from blood. The cell subset or site label, read with the paper, signifies: CD45RA-negative fraction. The DNA reads as follows: TGTGCCAGCAGCTTGAGCTCTGGGGCCAACGTCCTGACTTTC. It codes for CASSLSSGANVLTF.